This T cell receptor (beta chain) was identified in a study of OX40 agonist ivuxolimab in advanced cancers. The table came from immunoSEQ multiplex PCR; TCRdb's copy has only in-frame clones and leaves some out. This sample has about 33,000 clones, with 70% to 85% found just once. This material consisted of CD4+ or CD8+ T cells sorted from blood, taken in a trial of the OX40 agonist ivuxolimab. The TCR was taken from an adult with an advanced solid tumor such as melanoma, head and neck, liver or kidney cancer.

CDR3 nucleotide sequence: TGTGCCAGCAGCTTAGGTGGTGAGCAGTTCTTC. This codes for CASSLGGEQFF. V gene TRBV7-3 combines with J gene TRBJ2-1; D is unresolved. The CDR3 is made up of 11 amino acids. CDR1 is SGHTA and CDR2 is FQGTGA in the germline V gene. V shed 2 bases and J shed 9 bases, with 5 bases lying between them.